The 32 T cell receptor beta chains below come from one sample, sequenced in a study of regulatory T cells in long-lasting Graves disease. Construction of TCR beta libraries relied on iRepertoire HTBI primers and on Arm-PCR targeting CDR3 regions. TCRdb called the multiplex PCR reads again in MiXCR, with one record for every CDR3 protein. The table includes around 480,000 distinct CDR3 sequences, roughly 16% detected once. Time point indicated: newly diagnosed GD, antithyroid drugs for less than 3 months. Extracted RNA from PBMCs served as the source of the TCR library. These data were also reused for a study on T cells in Graves' hyperthyroidism and ophthalmopathy.

Sequenced here: peripheral blood mononuclear cells (PBMCs), sampled at new diagnosis, from a patient treated with antithyroid drugs. The receptor set was obtained from a middle-aged woman with Graves disease.

Details on this clonotype: A much larger clone differs by one base, so this may be a read error. Likely a read error: the CDR3 ends without its conserved phenylalanine or tryptophan. This rearrangement joins TRBV6-9 to TRBJ1-1; D not resolved. Deletions cut 3 bases from V and 4 bases from J, with 6 bases between. CDR1 and CDR2 from the germline V gene are MNHGY and SVAAGI. The CDR3 is made up of 12 amino acids. CDR3 region: CASSYERTEAFS. The CDR3 DNA reads as TGTGCCAGCAGTTACGAACGCACTGAAGCTTTCTCT.

This sequence joins TRBV5-1 and TRBJ1-5; TRBD1 agrees at 9 bases. From germline, CDR1 is SGHRS and CDR2 YFSETQ. V shed 1 base and J 9 bases; nucleotides not matched to a gene: 5. This CDR3 is built from 14 residues. CDR3 in DNA: TGCGCCAGCAGCTTGAGGACAGGGGATGGGCCCCAGCATTTT. Its protein is CASSLRTGDGPQHF.

The genes are TRBV5-1 and TRBJ1-4; 7 bases line up with TRBD1. CDR1 and CDR2 (germline): SGHRS, YFSETQ. The trim removed 3 bases at V and 6 bases at J, leaving 5 bases unmatched. The CDR3 is made up of 14 amino acids. The CDR3 sequence: CASSSRQGDEKLFF. The CDR3, as DNA: TGCGCCAGCAGCTCTCGACAGGGAGATGAAAAACTGTTTTTT.

The V call is TRBV9, the J call TRBJ2-1; D might be TRBD2 (5 bases). With the DNA end fitting TRBJ2-7 better, the J assignment may be wrong. Germline V gene sequence: CDR1 SGDLS, CDR2 YYNGEE. CDR3 length equals 13 residues. In nucleotides, the CDR3 is TGTGCCAGCAGCGTAGGCGACTACAATGAGCAGTACTTC. This gives the protein CASSVGDYNEQYF.

This clonotype appeared a few times. This chain uses TRBV2 with TRBJ2-5; D may match TRBD1 or TRBD2 (5 bases each). V lost 4 bases and J lost 4, with 7 bases in between. Germline loops: CDR1 SNHLY, CDR2 FYNNEI. CDR3 length: 12 amino acids. CDR3 coding DNA: TGTGCCAGCAGTGGGGGGAGAGAGACCCAGTACTTC. It codes for CASSGGRETQYF.

Concerning this clonotype: The junction departs from the called germline gene at one end, perhaps through a read error. This sequence joins TRBV2 and TRBJ2-2; 13 positions match TRBD2. This CDR3 spans 15 amino acids. Germline V CDR1 and CDR2: SNHLY, FYNNEI. CDR3 region: CASRGTSGNTGELLF. In nucleotides, the CDR3 is TGTGCCAGCAGAGGGACTAGCGGGAACACCGGGGAGCTGCTTTTT. The whole variable domain, filled in from reference TRBV2 and TRBJ2-2, reads EPEVTQTPSHQVTQMGQEVILRCVPISNHLYFYWYRQILGQKVEFLVSFYNNEISEKSEIFDDQFSVERPDGSNFTLKIRSTKLEDSAMYFCASRGTSGNTGELLFGEGSRLTVL.

This clonotype was counted at least ten times. The chain uses TRBV7-8 and TRBJ2-2, with D possibly being TRBD1 (5 bases). There are 15 residues in the CDR3. CDR1 and CDR2 from the germline V gene are SGHVS and FQNEAQ. Trimming removed 3 bases from V and 4 bases from J, with 12 bases in between. The CDR3 nucleotides are TGTGCCAGCAGCTTCGGCAGGGTACTCACCGGGGAGCTGTTTTTT. Amino acids: CASSFGRVLTGELFF.

Many counts were recorded for this clonotype. The V gene is TRBV27, the J gene TRBJ2-3; D gene unclear. CDR3 length: 13 amino acids. CDR1 and CDR2 (germline): MNHEY, SMNVEV (reference sequence). Trimming removed 1 base at V and 4 bases at J, with 6 bases between. CDR3 DNA sequence: TGTGCCAGCAGTTTATTTGCGTCAGATACGCAGTATTTT. The encoded protein is CASSLFASDTQYF.

This clonotype was seen at least ten times. This chain joins TRBV4-1 and TRBJ2-3; 8 bases match TRBD2. Trimming took 1 base from V and 1 from J; bases not matched to a gene: 7. This CDR3 comprises 17 residues. Looked up from germline, CDR1 is MGHRA and CDR2 is YSYEKL. The CDR3 nucleotides read TGCGCCAGCAGCCAAGCGGGGGGGCCAGGTCGCACAGATACGCAGTATTTT. Amino acids: CASSQAGGPGRTDTQYF.

This clonotype was seen only a few times. The V gene is TRBV4-1, the J gene TRBJ2-1; the match to TRBD2 covers 7 bases. The CDR3 contains 16 residues. Per the germline V gene, CDR1 is MGHRA and CDR2 is YSYEKL. Germline trimming cut 3 bases from V and 4 bases from J; bases unmatched to any gene: 9. DNA of the CDR3: TGCGCCAGCAGCCAGGTACTAGCGCAAGTGTACAATGAGCAGTTCTTC. Its translation: CASSQVLAQVYNEQFF.

This clonotype was seen a few times. The chain carries TRBV19 and TRBJ2-7, with no clear D. Germline CDR1 reads LNHDA; CDR2 reads SQIVND (reference sequence). V was trimmed by 0 bases and J by 2 bases, leaving 8 bases between them. This CDR3 contains 14 residues. The CDR3 protein is CASSIEGSAYEQYF. DNA for the CDR3: TGTGCCAGTAGTATAGAGGGATCCGCCTACGAGCAGTACTTC.

This clonotype appeared a few times. The chain joins TRBV15 to TRBJ2-7, with D possibly matching TRBD1 (6 bases). The V gene's germline CDR1 is LNHNV and CDR2 YYDKDF (reference sequence). The CDR3 is 15 amino acids. V was trimmed by 0 bases and J by 3 bases, leaving 12 bases between them. The CDR3 here is CATSRDTQGRYEQYF. The CDR3 DNA sequence: TGTGCCACCAGCAGAGATACGCAGGGGCGCTACGAGCAGTACTTC.

The chain recombines TRBV2 with TRBJ1-4, with D possibly being TRBD1 (5 bases). Trimming left V 6 bases short and J 13 bases short, with 18 bases between. The germline V gene encodes CDR1 SNHLY and CDR2 FYNNEI. This CDR3 spans 13 amino acids. The CDR3 coding sequence is TGTGCCAGCAGGGGGACTGCCTTGGGGGTACTGTTTTTT. It codes for CASRGTALGVLFF.

This clonotype has ten or more counts. The chain combines TRBV20-1 with TRBJ1-5; 9 bases match TRBD1. V shed 6 bases and J 6 bases; nucleotides not matched to a gene: 6. Germline V gene lookup returns CDR1 DFQATT and CDR2 SNEGSKA (reference sequence). This CDR3 comprises 13 residues. CDR3 bases: TGCAGTGCCCGGGACAGGGAAGGTCAGCCCCAGCATTTT. As protein: CSARDREGQPQHF.

This clonotype occurred many times. V usage is TRBV2 and J usage is TRBJ1-5; a weak D match, TRBD1 (5 bases). The germline V gene has CDR1 SNHLY and CDR2 FYNNEI. V dropped 6 bases and J dropped 3 bases, with 12 bases sitting between them. The CDR3 consists of 14 residues. CDR3 protein: CASRRGLINQPQHF. CDR3 DNA: TGTGCCAGCAGGAGGGGCCTCATCAATCAGCCCCAGCATTTT. The full variable domain, in which reference TRBV2 and TRBJ1-5 provide the parts outside the CDR3, is EPEVTQTPSHQVTQMGQEVILRCVPISNHLYFYWYRQILGQKVEFLVSFYNNEISEKSEIFDDQFSVERPDGSNFTLKIRSTKLEDSAMYFCASRRGLINQPQHFGDGTRLSIL.

Written as DNA, the CDR3 is TGTGCCAGTAGTTCCTTAGGGACAGGGATGTACGAGCAGTACTTC. It specifies CASSSLGTGMYEQYF. The chain has TRBV19 and TRBJ2-7; 9 nucleotides match TRBD1. Germline lookup yields CDR1 LNHDA and CDR2 SQIVND (reference sequence). This CDR3 region has 15 residues. With 5 bases clipped from V and 4 bases from J, the junction kept 9 bases outside the gene matches. Together with reference TRBV19 and TRBJ2-7, the CDR3 gives the full variable domain: DGGITQSPKYLFRKEGQNVTLSCEQNLNHDAMYWYRQDPGQGLRLIYYSQIVNDFQKGDIAEGYSVSREKKESFPLTVTSAQKNPTAFYLCASSSLGTGMYEQYFGPGTRLTVT.

This clonotype was observed many times. The junction differs from germline at one of its ends, possibly a read error. The V call is TRBV5-1, the J call TRBJ2-3; D ambiguous. This CDR3 spans 12 amino acids. Per the germline V gene, CDR1 is SGHRS and CDR2 is YFSETQ. This CDR3 is CASSLEADTQYF. The CDR3 DNA follows: TGTGCCAGCAGCTTAGAAGCAGATACGCAGTATTTT.

This clonotype was seen more than once but under ten times. A single base separates this from a much larger clone, so it may be a read error. This sequence joins TRBV11-2 and TRBJ1-4, with D unclear. CDR1 is SGHAT and CDR2 is FQNNGV in the germline V gene. V dropped 5 bases and J dropped 3 bases, with 19 bases sitting between them. CDR3 length: 17 amino acids. CDR3 in DNA: TGTGCCAGCAGCACTAAGACCGACTGGGCGGCTAATGAAAAACTGTTTTTT. This sequence encodes CASSTKTDWAANEKLFF.

The rearrangement joins TRBV18 to TRBJ1-5, with 10 bases matching TRBD1. Trimming at V came to 6 bases and at J to 0 bases, leaving 5 bases not matched to a gene. The CDR3 has 16 amino acids. Germline lookup yields CDR1 KGHSH and CDR2 LQKENI. The CDR3 protein is CASSTGTGDSNQPQHF. CDR3 bases: TGTGCCAGCTCGACCGGGACAGGGGATAGCAATCAGCCCCAGCATTTT.

The chain carries TRBV9 and TRBJ2-7; D gene unclear. CDR3 size: 15 residues. CDR1 and CDR2 from the germline V gene are SGDLS and YYNGEE. V was clipped by 0 bases and J by 2 bases, with 12 bases between them. The CDR3 bases are TGTGCCAGCAGCGTAGGTGGTCACAGCACCTACGAGCAGTACTTC. Its translation is CASSVGGHSTYEQYF. The variable domain in full, with the rest retrieved from reference TRBV9 and TRBJ2-7, is DSGVTQTPKHLITATGQRVTLRCSPRSGDLSVYWYQQSLDQGLQFLIQYYNGEERAKGNILERFSAQQFPDLHSELNLSSLELGDSALYFCASSVGGHSTYEQYFGPGTRLTVT.

As to this clonotype: Given a much more abundant clone one base away, this may be a read error. This chain connects TRBV3-1 to TRBJ1-2, with 8 nucleotides matching TRBD1. This CDR3 contains 15 residues. Germline trimming cut 7 bases from V and 3 bases from J; bases unmatched to any gene: 10. Looked up from germline, CDR1 is LGHDT and CDR2 is YNNKEL (reference sequence). CDR3 DNA: TGTGCCAGCAACCTAGGGGGACAGGAGTACTATGGCTACACCTTC. It encodes CASNLGGQEYYGYTF.

This clonotype was seen repeatedly, ten times or more. This sequence joins TRBV10-3 and TRBJ1-5; TRBD1 aligns across 9 bases. Germline CDR1 and CDR2: ENHRY and SYGVKD. This CDR3 has 14 amino acids. Unmatched junction bases numbered 8, after V lost 7 bases and J lost 7 bases. The CDR3 bases are TGTGCCATCAAGGAGGGACAGGGTAAACAGCCCCAGCATTTT. Its translation is CAIKEGQGKQPQHF.

This clonotype appeared many times. V is TRBV12-3 or TRBV12-4 and J is TRBJ1-3, with TRBD1 as a possible D gene (6 bases). V lost 3 bases to trimming and J lost 4 bases, with 10 bases between them. This CDR3 contains 14 residues. CDR3 residues: CASSFGGLGNTIYF. CDR3 DNA sequence: TGTGCCAGCAGTTTCGGGGGGCTGGGAAACACCATATATTTT.

The chain carries TRBV9 and TRBJ2-3; 9 positions match TRBD2. Germline CDR1 reads SGDLS; CDR2 reads YYNGEE. V lost 0 bases, J lost 2 bases, and 4 bases stayed unmatched. The CDR3 extends over 16 amino acids. The CDR3, as DNA: TGTGCCAGCAGCGTAGAGGCTAGCGGGAACACAGATACGCAGTATTTT. Translating gives CASSVEASGNTDTQYF.

The V and J genes are TRBV9 and TRBJ2-1, with 7 bases identical to TRBD2. Germline V gene lookup returns CDR1 SGDLS and CDR2 YYNGEE. Unmatched junction bases numbered 3, after V lost 0 bases and J lost 9 bases. The CDR3 runs to 13 residues. The DNA of the CDR3 is TGTGCCAGCAGCGTAGCACTAGCGACTGAGCAGTTCTTC. Protein: CASSVALATEQFF.

This clonotype has a handful of counts. A read error may explain this, as a much larger clone is one base away. This chain uses TRBV30 with TRBJ2-3; TRBD1 agrees at 8 bases. From germline, CDR1 is GTSNPN and CDR2 SVGIG (reference sequence). This CDR3 region has 14 residues. V lost 5 bases, J lost 4 bases, and 8 bases stayed unmatched. CDR3 sequence reads: CAWSQGQAPDTQYF. For the CDR3, the DNA is TGTGCCTGGTCCCAGGGACAGGCCCCAGATACGCAGTATTTT.

Ten or more counts support this clonotype. The chain uses TRBV7-8 and TRBJ1-1; D unclear. This CDR3 has 13 residues. Germline-derived CDR1 and CDR2 are SGHVS and FQNEAQ. Trimming removed 6 bases from V and 4 bases from J, with 12 bases in between. The CDR3 DNA sequence: TGTGCCAGCAGTTCCCCCGGAGGCACTGAAGCTTTCTTT. Its translation is CASSSPGGTEAFF.

The CDR3 nucleotides read TGTGCCAGCAGCTTAAGGGACTGGGCTGATGATACGCAGTATTTT. Protein: CASSLRDWADDTQYF. The V call is TRBV5-4, the J call TRBJ2-3; TRBD2 is a possible D gene (6 bases). The germline V and J ends were trimmed by 2 bases and 6 bases, with 16 bases remaining between them. This CDR3 is 15 amino acids long. Germline CDR1 SGHNT, CDR2 YYREEE (reference sequence).

This clonotype was seen many times. V and J are TRBV5-5 and TRBJ1-4; 9 nucleotides match TRBD1. V lost 4 bases and J lost 6; bases outside the gene matches: 4. The CDR3 consists of 14 residues. Germline CDR1 SGHKS, CDR2 YYEKEE (reference sequence). CDR3 DNA: TGTGCCAGCAGCCGAAGGACAGGGGATGAAAAACTGTTTTTT. Translated, it gives CASSRRTGDEKLFF. The variable domain in full, with the rest retrieved from reference TRBV5-5 and TRBJ1-4, is DAGVTQSPTHLIKTRGQQVTLRCSPISGHKSVSWYQQVLGQGPQFIFQYYEKEERGRGNFPDRFSARQFPNYSSELNVNALLLGDSALYLCASSRRTGDEKLFFGSGTQLSVL.

This clonotype was counted many times. V is TRBV20-1 and J is TRBJ1-4; TRBD1 aligns across 10 bases. The germline CDR1 and CDR2 sequences are DFQATT and SNEGSKA (reference sequence). V shed 5 bases and J 8 bases; nucleotides not matched to a gene: 5. This CDR3 has 13 residues. In nucleotides, the CDR3 is TGCAGTGCTGGACTGACAGGGGGCGAAAAACTGTTTTTT. It yields the protein CSAGLTGGEKLFF.

This chain connects TRBV9 to TRBJ2-2; D is ambiguous. Germline CDR1 and CDR2: SGDLS and YYNGEE. The CDR3 is 15 amino acids. V lost 0 bases, J lost 0 bases, and 6 bases lay in between. The CDR3, as DNA: TGTGCCAGCAGCGTAGGAGTCCCGAACACCGGGGAGCTGTTTTTT. Protein product: CASSVGVPNTGELFF.

V gene TRBV29-1 combines with J gene TRBJ1-1; D is perhaps TRBD1 (5 bases). CDR1 and CDR2 (germline): SQVTM, ANQGSEA. V was trimmed by 4 bases and J by 11 bases, leaving 17 bases between them. This CDR3 is 12 amino acids long. The CDR3 sequence: CSVARLEGLAFF. The CDR3 nucleotides are TGCAGCGTTGCACGACTCGAGGGACTGGCTTTCTTT.